The 9 T cell receptor beta chains presented below share a single source sample, sequenced in a study of blood T cells in healthy people across ages. Using a J-beta primer mix together with a sample-barcoded 5' primer, a second PCR was run for about 7 to 12 cycles. In TCRdb, the 5' RACE reads were re-called with MiXCR into one record per CDR3 protein. This sample has around 1.5 million distinct CDR3 sequences, with roughly 60% found just once. Sequenced sample: blood. These receptors were obtained from a man between 18 and 29 years old in good health.

The chain carries TRBV4-3 and TRBJ2-3, with D possibly being TRBD1 or TRBD2 (5 bases each). The CDR3 extends over 16 amino acids. Trimming shortened V by 4 bases and J by 3 bases, and 17 bases separated the two germline ends. From germline, CDR1 is LGHNA and CDR2 YSLEER. The CDR3 protein is CASSPTGTEETDTQYF. The CDR3 region has the DNA TGCGCCAGCAGCCCTACGGGGACGGAGGAAACAGATACGCAGTATTTT.

The CDR3 coding sequence is TGTGCCAGCAGTTACTCGAGGGACAGGGGAGTAGAGACCCAGTACTTC. It specifies CASSYSRDRGVETQYF. This chain connects TRBV6-5 to TRBJ2-5; 10 positions agree with TRBD1. Trimming cost V 0 bases and J 4 bases; bases outside gene matches: 5. This CDR3 contains 16 residues. Germline CDR1 and CDR2: MNHEY and SVGAGI.

The genes are TRBV24-1 and TRBJ1-2, with TRBD1 matching 10 bases. V shed 7 bases and J 6 bases; nucleotides not matched to a gene: 4. The germline V gene has CDR1 KGHDR and CDR2 SFDVKD. This CDR3 has 13 amino acids. The CDR3, as DNA: TGTGCCACCAGCCCCGGGACAGGGGATGGCTACACCTTC. Translating it yields CATSPGTGDGYTF.

J is TRBJ2-3 and V is TRBV27, with D unclear. The germline gives CDR1 MNHEY, CDR2 SMNVEV (reference sequence). The CDR3 runs 13 residues. Between the trimmed V and J ends, which lost 5 bases and 4 bases, there was a span of 10 bases. The CDR3 nucleotides are TGTGCCAGCAGTCCGTGGGTGGCAGATACGCAGTATTTT. Translation gives CASSPWVADTQYF.

A few counts support this clonotype. The chain uses TRBV7-9 and TRBJ1-2; D is undetermined. V was cut by 3 bases and J by 2 bases, with 7 bases left in between. Germline V gene lookup returns CDR1 SEHNR and CDR2 FQNEAQ (reference sequence). The CDR3 length is 13 residues. The DNA of the CDR3 is TGTGCCAGCAGCTTCGACCTGAACTATGGCTACACCTTC. Protein product: CASSFDLNYGYTF. The variable domain in full, completed from reference TRBV7-9 and TRBJ1-2, reads DTGVSQNPRHKITKRGQNVTFRCDPISEHNRLYWYRQTLGQGPEFLTYFQNEAQLEKSRLLSDRFSAERPKGSFSTLEIQRTEQGDSAMYLCASSFDLNYGYTFGSGTRLTVV.

This clonotype has just a few counts. V usage is TRBV6-2 or TRBV6-3 and J usage is TRBJ2-7, with TRBD1 matching over 8 bases. V trimming: 7 bases; J trimming: 3 bases; junction bases outside the gene matches: 5. The CDR3 has 13 amino acids. CDR1 and CDR2 from the germline V gene are MNHEY and SVGEGT. CDR3 sequence (DNA): TGTGCCAGCATTTCCGACAGGGGCTACGAGCAGTACTTC. Encoded protein: CASISDRGYEQYF.

The table lists this clonotype with a few counts. V is TRBV4-3 and J is TRBJ2-1; D is uncertain. Germline CDR1 LGHNA, CDR2 YSLEER. Trimming removed 0 bases at V and 9 bases at J, with 9 bases between. The CDR3 covers 13 residues. CDR3 bases: TGCGCCAGCAGCCAAGATTTACGTGGTGAGCAGTTCTTC. It codes for CASSQDLRGEQFF.

The V call is TRBV11-2, the J call TRBJ2-1; tentative D call: TRBD2 (5 bases). The CDR3 contains 13 residues. Germline V CDR1 and CDR2: SGHAT, FQNNGV. Trimming took off 5 bases at V and 5 bases at J, with 10 bases between the two ends. The DNA of the CDR3 is TGTGCCAGCAGCCACGGGGTCCACAATGAGCAGTTCTTC. Amino acid sequence: CASSHGVHNEQFF.

The gene calls are TRBV20-1 and TRBJ2-1; 15 nucleotides align to TRBD2. Losses at the gene ends were 4 bases for V and 3 bases for J; bases not matched to a gene: 10. Germline CDR1 and CDR2: DFQATT and SNEGSKA (reference sequence). The CDR3 is made up of 18 amino acids. CDR3 residues: CSANPGLAGGINYNEQFF. The CDR3 DNA reads as TGCAGTGCTAACCCAGGACTAGCGGGGGGGATCAACTACAATGAGCAGTTCTTC.